These 7 T cell receptor beta chains originate from one sample sequenced in a study of beta chain features in type 1 diabetes. The whole isolated RNA underwent reverse transcription, so sequencing captured expressed TCRB transcripts. Libraries were prepared by immunoSEQ multiplex PCR; TCRdb keeps only in-frame clonotypes and omits some of them. The data hold a few hundred thousand clones, with about 9.3% observed a single time. The sequenced sample consisted of naive CD4+ T cells from blood. The receptors were gathered from a woman younger than 30 in good health.

This clone occurred a few times. The chain joins TRBV5-1 to TRBJ2-3; the match to TRBD1 covers 7 bases. V shed 2 bases and J 2 bases; nucleotides not matched to a gene: 5. The V gene's germline CDR1 is SGHRS and CDR2 YFSETQ. The length of the CDR3 is 15 residues. CDR3 region: CASSFRTGDTDTQYF. The CDR3, as DNA: TGCGCCAGCAGCTTTAGGACAGGAGACACAGATACGCAGTATTTT.

This clone was seen more than once but under ten times. The chain has TRBV2 and TRBJ2-1; 8 bases agree with TRBD2. Germline V gives CDR1 SNHLY, CDR2 FYNNEI. This CDR3 is built from 15 residues. V trimming: 3 bases; J trimming: 8 bases; junction bases outside the gene matches: 9. CDR3 DNA sequence: TGTGCCAGCAGTGATTCCAGCGGGAGTATGGATGAGCAGTTCTTC. Translation gives CASSDSSGSMDEQFF.

This clone was seen repeatedly, ten times or more. In the same sample, other DNA sequences code for this CDR3. J is TRBJ2-7 and V is TRBV18; 7 nucleotides match TRBD1. The germline V gene has CDR1 KGHSH and CDR2 LQKENI. The V gene end was trimmed by 3 bases and the J gene end by 2 bases; junction bases not matched to a gene: 4. This CDR3 region has 14 residues. The CDR3 nucleotides are TGTGCCAGCTCACCTCGGACAGGTACCTACGAGCAGTACTTC. Protein: CASSPRTGTYEQYF.

This clone was observed a few times. The V and J genes are TRBV5-4 and TRBJ2-5, with 7 bases lining up with TRBD1. The V gene's germline CDR1 is SGHNT and CDR2 YYREEE (reference sequence). CDR3 length equals 14 residues. Unmatched junction bases numbered 6, after V lost 5 bases and J lost 2 bases. CDR3 protein: CASRRGQSQETQYF. CDR3 DNA sequence: TGTGCCAGCAGGAGGGGACAGTCACAAGAGACCCAGTACTTC. Filled out from reference TRBV5-4 and TRBJ2-5, the complete variable domain reads ETGVTQSPTHLIKTRGQQVTLRCSSQSGHNTVSWYQQALGQGPQFIFQYYREEENGRGNFPPRFSGLQFPNYSSELNVNALELDDSALYLCASRRGQSQETQYFGPGTRLLVL.

This clone has just a few counts. The genes are TRBV2 and TRBJ2-5, with TRBD2 identical over 7 bases. This CDR3 is built from 14 residues. CDR1 is SNHLY, CDR2 FYNNEI, per germline. The trim removed 1 base at V and 5 bases at J, leaving 4 bases unmatched. CDR3 in amino acids: CASSEGGGEETQYF. The CDR3 nucleotides read TGTGCCAGCAGTGAAGGGGGAGGGGAGGAGACCCAGTACTTC.

This rearrangement joins TRBV11-3 to TRBJ2-5; 7 bases fit TRBD2. This CDR3 is built from 14 residues. With V trimmed by 5 bases and J by 3 bases, 6 bases remained unmatched. The germline V gene has CDR1 SGHNT and CDR2 YENEEA. Here the CDR3 DNA reads TGTGCCAGCAGCCGAGGAGCGGGAAAAGAGACCCAGTACTTC. Translated: CASSRGAGKETQYF.

This clone was counted only a few times. V gene TRBV29-1 combines with J gene TRBJ2-7; D is uncertain. Trimming took 0 bases from V and 4 from J, leaving 13 bases between them. Germline V gene lookup returns CDR1 SQVTM and CDR2 ANQGSEA. This CDR3 comprises 14 residues. CDR3 region: CSVEDRSRSYEQYF. In DNA form, the CDR3 reads TGCAGCGTTGAAGATCGGAGTAGAAGTTACGAGCAGTACTTC.